This T cell receptor beta chain was identified in a study of blood T cell repertoires in COVID-19. As for the study in general: Samples taken during acute and convalescent COVID-19 were collected in the United States, Italy and Spain.

Germline values: CDR1 LNHDA, CDR2 SQIVND (reference sequence). The CDR3 consists of 14 residues. V shed 2 bases and J shed 1 base, with 5 bases lying between them. In the source study's methods: Reference gene primer amplification in the assay estimated nucleated cell counts. Method: immunoSEQ multiplex PCR; TCRdb's copy keeps in-frame clones and lacks some. V and J calls and clone size come straight from that table; D and trimming were deduced from the DNA. The data contain about 25,000 clones, approximately 88% of them singletons. The sequenced material came from peripheral blood. The TCR was taken from a man between 65 and 85 years old with active COVID-19. This chain joins TRBV19 and TRBJ2-2, with D unresolved. CDR3 nucleotides: TGTGCCAGTAGTATATCGGGGAACACCGGGGAGCTGTTTTTT. This gives the protein CASSISGNTGELFF.